The entry that follows covers one T cell receptor (beta chain) sequence. The treatment is: preoperative locoregional IRX-2 cytokine immunotherapy. This phase Ib study tested locoregional IRX-2 cytokine immunotherapy given before surgery. The CDR3 extends over 15 amino acids. V dropped 1 base and J dropped 0 bases, with 10 bases sitting between them. CDR1 and CDR2 (germline): SGDLS, YYNGEE. This specimen comes from a study of preoperative IRX-2 immunotherapy in early breast cancer. Clones were read by immunoSEQ multiplex PCR, and TCRdb kept only the in-frame ones, dropping some. The table has more than 50,000 clones, 94% seen once.

This sample was obtained from a patient treated with IRX-2 immunotherapy. This chain joins TRBV9 and TRBJ1-2, with a tentative D call TRBD1 (5 bases). The source is a human donor with breast cancer. The CDR3 coding sequence is TGTGCCAGCAGCGTATACGGGACGGCTAACTATGGCTACACCTTC. As protein: CASSVYGTANYGYTF.